This T cell receptor beta chain originates from a study of blood T cell repertoires in COVID-19. Study-level background: Sources were T cells, B-cell-depleted T cells, or PBMCs; the material itself was cDNA or gDNA.

Generated by immunoSEQ multiplex PCR, the TCRdb table keeps only in-frame clones and is missing some. The table has a few hundred thousand clones, over 75% seen once. V trimming: 3 bases; J trimming: 5 bases; junction bases outside the gene matches: 7. Germline assignment: CDR1 DFQATT and CDR2 SNEGSKA (reference sequence). This CDR3 region has 14 residues. The receptor's source is a woman aged 25 to 45 who had recovered from COVID-19. The chain couples TRBV20-1 to TRBJ2-3; TRBD2 matches 8 bases. The specimen was PBMCs or T cells enriched from blood (not recorded which). CDR3 nucleotides: TGCAGTGCTAGTTCTAGCGGGTTGGTAGATACGCAGTATTTT. Encoded protein: CSASSSGLVDTQYF.